Reported below is one TCR beta chain. Its target is not known. The data belong to a study of T cell responses to AZD1222 COVID-19 vaccine. The method was immunoSEQ multiplex PCR; TCRdb's version includes in-frame clones alone and lacks a portion of them. The sample holds 150,000 to 200,000 clones, roughly 91% seen once. Study-wide results and caveats: Spike-spanning, vaccine-associated CD4 TCRs were dominant at 160-218 and 743-854. Vaccination with two AZD1222 doses was followed by a rise in Spike-specific TCR breadth and depth. The donors showed a predominance of white British ancestry and of females, with possible underestimation of clonal diversity. Scientists sampled the repertoires only once the peak T cell response had passed.

The CDR3 sequence is 14 residues long. Germline CDR1 reads SGHDT; CDR2 reads YYEEEE. V lost 3 bases, J lost 2 bases, and 11 bases lay in between. This sequence originates from an adult who received the MenACWY meningococcal vaccine as a control. The input for sequencing was peripheral blood, taken 28 days after the second dose of the MenACWY control vaccine. The chain carries TRBV5-6 and TRBJ1-2, with D possibly TRBD1 on 6 matching bases. The CDR3 DNA reads as TGTGCCAGCAGCTCGGGGAGGGGGAACTATGGCTACACCTTC. Its protein is CASSSGRGNYGYTF.